Below, 2 T cell receptor beta chains from the same sample are listed, as sequenced in a study of cytomegalovirus exposure and HLA in healthy donors. PCR was performed using 60 Vbeta and 13 Jbeta primers. Sequencing was performed with immunoSEQ multiplex PCR; in TCRdb, only in-frame clones are kept and a portion is missing. Among 150,000 to 200,000 clones listed, roughly 76% were seen once. Sequenced sample: PBMCs. The receptor set was obtained from a male donor in good health and CMV-seronegative.

CDR3: CASSTELAGAEDTQYF. The CDR3, as DNA: TGTGCCAGCAGCACCGAACTAGCGGGGGCGGAAGATACGCAGTATTTT. The J gene is TRBJ2-3, the V gene TRBV5-8; 11 bases are shared with TRBD2. CDR1 is SGHTS, CDR2 YDEGEE, per germline. This CDR3 is built from 16 residues. J gave up 5 bases and V 4 bases, and 9 bases lay outside the gene matches.

This clone came up once. V gene TRBV19 combines with J gene TRBJ1-5; 7 bases align to TRBD1. The junction had 5 bases not matched to a gene; V was cut back by 3 bases and J by 0 bases. The germline V gene has CDR1 LNHDA and CDR2 SQIVND (reference sequence). There are 16 residues in the CDR3. CDR3 nucleotide sequence: TGTGCCAGTAGTATTCGGACAGGTTATAGCAATCAGCCCCAGCATTTT. Residues: CASSIRTGYSNQPQHF. The full variable domain, rest sourced from reference TRBV19 and TRBJ1-5, is DGGITQSPKYLFRKEGQNVTLSCEQNLNHDAMYWYRQDPGQGLRLIYYSQIVNDFQKGDIAEGYSVSREKKESFPLTVTSAQKNPTAFYLCASSIRTGYSNQPQHFGDGTRLSIL.